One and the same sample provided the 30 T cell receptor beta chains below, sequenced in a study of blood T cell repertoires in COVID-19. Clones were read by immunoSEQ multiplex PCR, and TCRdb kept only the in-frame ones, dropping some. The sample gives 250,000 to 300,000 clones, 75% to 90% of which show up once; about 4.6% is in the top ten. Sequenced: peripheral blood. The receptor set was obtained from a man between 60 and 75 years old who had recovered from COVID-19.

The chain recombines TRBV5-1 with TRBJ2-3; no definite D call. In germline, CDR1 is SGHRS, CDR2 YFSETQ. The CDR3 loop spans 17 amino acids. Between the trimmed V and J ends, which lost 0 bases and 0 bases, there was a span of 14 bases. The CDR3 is CASSLGSPRRSTDTQYF. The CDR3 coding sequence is TGCGCCAGCAGCTTGGGGTCCCCTAGGCGGAGCACAGATACGCAGTATTTT.

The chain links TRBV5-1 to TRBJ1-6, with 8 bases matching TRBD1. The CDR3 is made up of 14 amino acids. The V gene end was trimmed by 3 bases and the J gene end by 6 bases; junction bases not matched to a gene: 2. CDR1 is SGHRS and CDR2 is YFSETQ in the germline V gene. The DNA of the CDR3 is TGCGCCAGCAGCTACACAGGGGGTAATTCACCCCTCCACTTT. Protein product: CASSYTGGNSPLHF.

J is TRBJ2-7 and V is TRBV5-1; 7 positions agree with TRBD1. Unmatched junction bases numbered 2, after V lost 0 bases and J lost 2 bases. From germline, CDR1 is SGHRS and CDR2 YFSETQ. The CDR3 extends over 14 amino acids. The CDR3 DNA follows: TGCGCCAGCAGCTTGGACAGGGGACCCTACGAGCAGTACTTC. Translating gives CASSLDRGPYEQYF.

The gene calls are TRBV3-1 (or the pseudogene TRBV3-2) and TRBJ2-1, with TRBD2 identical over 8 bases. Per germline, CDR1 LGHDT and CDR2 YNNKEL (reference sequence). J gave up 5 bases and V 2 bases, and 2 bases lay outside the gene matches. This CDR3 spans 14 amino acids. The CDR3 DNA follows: TGTGCCAGCAGCCAAATAGCGGGACACAATGAGCAGTTCTTC. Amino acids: CASSQIAGHNEQFF.

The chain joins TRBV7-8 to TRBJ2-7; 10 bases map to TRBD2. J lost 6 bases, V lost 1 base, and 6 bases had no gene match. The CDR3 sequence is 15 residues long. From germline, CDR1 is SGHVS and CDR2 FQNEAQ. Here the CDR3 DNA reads TGTGCCAGCAGCTTAGAGCGTCTAGCGGGAGTCGAGCAGTACTTC. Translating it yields CASSLERLAGVEQYF.

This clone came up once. CDR3 residues: CASSQEPGAVNSPLHF. CDR3 nucleotide sequence: TGTGCCAGCAGCCAAGAGCCTGGGGCCGTTAATTCACCCCTCCACTTT. This chain uses TRBV14 with TRBJ1-6, with D perhaps TRBD1 (5 bases). V shed 0 bases and J shed 6 bases, with 12 bases lying between them. Germline V CDR1 and CDR2: SGHDN, FVKESK. CDR3 length: 16 amino acids.

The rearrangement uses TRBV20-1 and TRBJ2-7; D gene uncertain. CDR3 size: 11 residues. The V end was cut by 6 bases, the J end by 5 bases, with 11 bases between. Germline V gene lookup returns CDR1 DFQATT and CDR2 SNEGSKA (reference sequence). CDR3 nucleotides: TGCAGTGCAGCAGGCAAGGACGAGCAGTACTTC. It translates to CSAAGKDEQYF.

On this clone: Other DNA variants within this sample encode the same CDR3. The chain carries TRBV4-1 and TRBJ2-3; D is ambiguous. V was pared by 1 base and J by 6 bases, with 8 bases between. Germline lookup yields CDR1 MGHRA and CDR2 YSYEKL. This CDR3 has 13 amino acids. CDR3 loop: CASSQGAPDTQYF. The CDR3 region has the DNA TGCGCCAGCAGCCAAGGGGCCCCTGATACGCAGTATTTT.

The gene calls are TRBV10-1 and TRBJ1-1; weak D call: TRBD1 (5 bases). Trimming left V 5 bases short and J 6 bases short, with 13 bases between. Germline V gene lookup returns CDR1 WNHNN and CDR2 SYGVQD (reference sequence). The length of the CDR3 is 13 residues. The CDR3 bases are TGCGCCAGCAGTCCGGGACTTAAGGCTGAAGCTTTCTTT. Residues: CASSPGLKAEAFF.

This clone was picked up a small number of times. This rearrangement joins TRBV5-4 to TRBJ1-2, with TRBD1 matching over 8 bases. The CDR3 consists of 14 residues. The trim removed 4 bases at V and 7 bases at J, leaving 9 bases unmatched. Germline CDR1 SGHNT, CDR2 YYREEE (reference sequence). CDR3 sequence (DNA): TGTGCCAGCAGCCTTACGCGACAGGGGATTGGCTACACCTTC. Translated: CASSLTRQGIGYTF. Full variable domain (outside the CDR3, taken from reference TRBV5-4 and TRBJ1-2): ETGVTQSPTHLIKTRGQQVTLRCSSQSGHNTVSWYQQALGQGPQFIFQYYREEENGRGNFPPRFSGLQFPNYSSELNVNALELDDSALYLCASSLTRQGIGYTFGSGTRLTVV.

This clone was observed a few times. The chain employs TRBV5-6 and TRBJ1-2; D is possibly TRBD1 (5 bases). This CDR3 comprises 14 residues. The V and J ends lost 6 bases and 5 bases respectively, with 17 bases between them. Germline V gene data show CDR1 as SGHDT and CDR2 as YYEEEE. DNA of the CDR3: TGTGCCAGCACCGATGGGGGGTGGGAGTATGGCTACACCTTC. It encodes CASTDGGWEYGYTF. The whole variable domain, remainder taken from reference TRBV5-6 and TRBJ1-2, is DAGVTQSPTHLIKTRGQQVTLRCSPKSGHDTVSWYQQALGQGPQFIFQYYEEEERQRGNFPDRFSGHQFPNYSSELNVNALLLGDSALYLCASTDGGWEYGYTFGSGTRLTVV.

The CDR3 spells CASSHALGGIGNQPQHF. The CDR3 region has the DNA TGTGCCAGCTCACACGCGTTGGGGGGGATTGGCAATCAGCCCCAGCATTTT. The genes are TRBV18 and TRBJ1-5; perhaps TRBD1 as D (5 bases). Germline CDR1 and CDR2: KGHSH and LQKENI. The CDR3 length is 17 residues. The V end was cut by 4 bases, the J end by 2 bases, with 18 bases between.

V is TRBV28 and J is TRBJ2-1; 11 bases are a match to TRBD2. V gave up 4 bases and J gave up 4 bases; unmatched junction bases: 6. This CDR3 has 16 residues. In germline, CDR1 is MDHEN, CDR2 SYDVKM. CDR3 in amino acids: CASSSAGTSGYNEQFF. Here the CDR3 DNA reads TGTGCCAGCAGTTCCGCCGGGACTAGCGGATACAATGAGCAGTTCTTC.

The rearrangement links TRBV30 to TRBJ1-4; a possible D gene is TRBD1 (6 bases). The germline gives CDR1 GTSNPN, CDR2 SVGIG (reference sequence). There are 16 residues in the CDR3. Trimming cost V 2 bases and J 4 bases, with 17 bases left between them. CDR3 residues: CAWSSDGQGYNEKLFF. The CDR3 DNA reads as TGTGCCTGGAGTAGCGACGGGCAGGGGTATAATGAAAAACTGTTTTTT.

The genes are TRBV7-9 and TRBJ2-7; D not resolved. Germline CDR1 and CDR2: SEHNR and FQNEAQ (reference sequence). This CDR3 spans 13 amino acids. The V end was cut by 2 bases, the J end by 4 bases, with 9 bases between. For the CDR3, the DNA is TGTGCCAGCAGCTTAAATTCCGGGTACGAGCAGTACTTC. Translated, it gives CASSLNSGYEQYF.

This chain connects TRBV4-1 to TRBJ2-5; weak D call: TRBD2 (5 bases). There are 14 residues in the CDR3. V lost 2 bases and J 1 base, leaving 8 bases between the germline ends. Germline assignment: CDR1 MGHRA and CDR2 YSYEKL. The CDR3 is CASSQNGVQETQYF. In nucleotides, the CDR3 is TGCGCCAGCAGCCAAAACGGGGTCCAAGAGACCCAGTACTTC.

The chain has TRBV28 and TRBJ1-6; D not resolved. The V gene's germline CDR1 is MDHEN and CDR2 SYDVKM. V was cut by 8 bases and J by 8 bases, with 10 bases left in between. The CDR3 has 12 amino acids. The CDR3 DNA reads TGTGCCAGCCTTTCCCGTTATTCACCCCTCCACTTT. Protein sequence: CASLSRYSPLHF.

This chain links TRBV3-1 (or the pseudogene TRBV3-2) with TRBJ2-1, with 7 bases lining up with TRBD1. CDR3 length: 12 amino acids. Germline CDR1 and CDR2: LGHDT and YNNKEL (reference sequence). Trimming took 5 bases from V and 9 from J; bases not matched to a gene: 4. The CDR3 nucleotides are TGTGCCAGCAGCGACAGGGTTCGTGAGCAGTTCTTC. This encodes CASSDRVREQFF.

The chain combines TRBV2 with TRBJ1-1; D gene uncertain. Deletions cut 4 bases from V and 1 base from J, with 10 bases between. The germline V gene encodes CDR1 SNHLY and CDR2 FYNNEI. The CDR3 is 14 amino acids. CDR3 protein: CASSGVNQNTEAFF. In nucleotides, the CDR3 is TGTGCCAGCAGTGGTGTCAATCAGAACACTGAAGCTTTCTTT.

The CDR3 reads CASSIEQGTGMYEQYF. CDR3 nucleotides: TGTGCCAGTAGTATAGAACAAGGGACAGGGATGTACGAGCAGTACTTC. The chain is built from TRBV19 and TRBJ2-7; the match to TRBD1 covers 9 bases. V dropped 0 bases and J dropped 4; count of bases not matched to a gene: 7. Germline V gives CDR1 LNHDA, CDR2 SQIVND (reference sequence). The CDR3 sequence is 16 residues long.

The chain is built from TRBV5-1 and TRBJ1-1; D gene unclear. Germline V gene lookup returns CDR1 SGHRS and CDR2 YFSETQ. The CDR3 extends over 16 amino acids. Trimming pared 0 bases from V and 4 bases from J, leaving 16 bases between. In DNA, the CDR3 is TGCGCCAGCAGCTTGGGGGGAGAAGGGTTCGTCACTGAAGCTTTCTTT. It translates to CASSLGGEGFVTEAFF. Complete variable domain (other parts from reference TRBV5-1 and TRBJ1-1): KAGVTQTPRYLIKTRGQQVTLSCSPISGHRSVSWYQQTPGQGLQFLFEYFSETQRNKGNFPGRFSGRQFSNSRSEMNVSTLELGDSALYLCASSLGGEGFVTEAFFGQGTRLTVV.

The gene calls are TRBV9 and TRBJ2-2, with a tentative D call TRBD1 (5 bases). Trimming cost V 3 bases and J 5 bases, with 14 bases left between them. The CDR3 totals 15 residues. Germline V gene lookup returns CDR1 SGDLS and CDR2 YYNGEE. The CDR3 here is CASSGGTGRTGELFF. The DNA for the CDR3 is TGTGCCAGCAGCGGGGGAACAGGAAGAACCGGGGAGCTGTTTTTT.

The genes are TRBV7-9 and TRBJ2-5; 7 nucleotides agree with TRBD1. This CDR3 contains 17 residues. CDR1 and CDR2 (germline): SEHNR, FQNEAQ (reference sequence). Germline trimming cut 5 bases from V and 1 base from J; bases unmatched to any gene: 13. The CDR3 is CASSAFGTALIQETQYF. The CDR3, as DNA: TGTGCCAGCAGCGCATTTGGGACAGCGCTTATCCAAGAGACCCAGTACTTC.

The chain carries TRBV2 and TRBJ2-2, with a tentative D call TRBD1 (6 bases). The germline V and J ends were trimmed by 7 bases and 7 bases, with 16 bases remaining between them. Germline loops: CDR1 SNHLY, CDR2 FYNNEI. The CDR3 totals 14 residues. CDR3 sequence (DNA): TGTGCCAGCAAGAGTAGAGAAGGGGGCGGGGAGCTGTTTTTT. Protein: CASKSREGGGELFF.

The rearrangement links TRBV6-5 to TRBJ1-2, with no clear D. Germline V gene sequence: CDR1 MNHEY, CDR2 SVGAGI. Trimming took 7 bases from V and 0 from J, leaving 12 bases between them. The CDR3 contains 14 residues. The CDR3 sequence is CASKTSRANYGYTF. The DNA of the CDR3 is TGTGCCAGCAAGACATCGAGGGCTAACTATGGCTACACCTTC.

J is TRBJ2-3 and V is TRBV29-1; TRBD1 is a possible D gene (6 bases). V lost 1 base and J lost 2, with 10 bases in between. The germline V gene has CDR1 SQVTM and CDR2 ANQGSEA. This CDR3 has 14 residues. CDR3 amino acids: CSVEVGTTTDTQYF. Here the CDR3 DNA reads TGCAGCGTTGAAGTCGGGACAACCACAGATACGCAGTATTTT.

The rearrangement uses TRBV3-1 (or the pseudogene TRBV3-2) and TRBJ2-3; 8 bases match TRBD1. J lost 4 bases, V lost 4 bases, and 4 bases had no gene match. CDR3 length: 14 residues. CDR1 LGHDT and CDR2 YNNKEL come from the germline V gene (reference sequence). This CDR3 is CASSRTGGPDTQYF. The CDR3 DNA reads TGTGCCAGCAGCCGTACAGGGGGGCCAGATACGCAGTATTTT.

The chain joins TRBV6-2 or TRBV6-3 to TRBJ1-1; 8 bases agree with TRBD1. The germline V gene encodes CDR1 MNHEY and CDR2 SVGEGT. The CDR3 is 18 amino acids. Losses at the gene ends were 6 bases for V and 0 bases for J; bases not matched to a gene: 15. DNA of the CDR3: TGTGCCAGCAGCCCTGGGGGAGGACAGGGAAACATGAACACTGAAGCTTTCTTT. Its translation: CASSPGGGQGNMNTEAFF.

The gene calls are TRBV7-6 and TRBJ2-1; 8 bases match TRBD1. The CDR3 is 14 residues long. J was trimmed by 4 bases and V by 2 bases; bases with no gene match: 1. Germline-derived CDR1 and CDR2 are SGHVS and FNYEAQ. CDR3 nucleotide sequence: TGTGCCAGCAGCTTAACAGGGGGGTACAATGAGCAGTTCTTC. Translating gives CASSLTGGYNEQFF.

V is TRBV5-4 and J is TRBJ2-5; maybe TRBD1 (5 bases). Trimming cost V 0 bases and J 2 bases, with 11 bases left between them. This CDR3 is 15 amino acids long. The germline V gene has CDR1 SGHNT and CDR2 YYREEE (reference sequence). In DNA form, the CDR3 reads TGTGCCAGCAGCTTGGATTTTAGGGGACAAGAGACCCAGTACTTC. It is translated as CASSLDFRGQETQYF.